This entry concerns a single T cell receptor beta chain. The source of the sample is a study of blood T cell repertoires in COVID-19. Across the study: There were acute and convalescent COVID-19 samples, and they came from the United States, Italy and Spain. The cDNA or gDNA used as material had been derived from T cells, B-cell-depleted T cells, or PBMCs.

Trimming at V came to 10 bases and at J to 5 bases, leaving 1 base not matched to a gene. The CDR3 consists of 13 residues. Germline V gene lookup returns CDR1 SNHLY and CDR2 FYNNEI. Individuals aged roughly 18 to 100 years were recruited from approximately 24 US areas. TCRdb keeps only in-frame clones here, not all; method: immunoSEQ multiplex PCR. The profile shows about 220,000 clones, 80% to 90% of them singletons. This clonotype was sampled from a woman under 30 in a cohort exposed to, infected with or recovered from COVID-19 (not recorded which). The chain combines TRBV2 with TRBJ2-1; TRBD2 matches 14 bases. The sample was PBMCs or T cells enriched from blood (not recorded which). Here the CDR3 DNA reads TGTGCCAAGGGACTAGCGGGAGACAATGAGCAGTTCTTC. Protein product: CAKGLAGDNEQFF.